This T cell receptor (beta chain) was sequenced in a study of blood T cell repertoires in COVID-19. Looking at the study overall: Italy, Spain and the United States were the sources of the convalescent and acute COVID-19 samples. The cDNA or gDNA used as material had been derived from T cells, B-cell-depleted T cells, or PBMCs.

The CDR3 runs to 16 residues. J lost 2 bases, V lost 2 bases, and 6 bases had no gene match. The V gene's germline CDR1 is SGHRS and CDR2 YFSETQ. TCRdb's table, derived via immunoSEQ multiplex PCR, lists solely in-frame clones and lacks some. In the table there are 220,000 or so clones, approximately 78% of which are singletons. Patients of the Seattle cohort, enrolled during active infection, were followed longitudinally. This clonotype originated in a woman of 80 years or more with COVID-19, enrolled during active disease. V is TRBV5-1 and J is TRBJ2-3; 9 bases match TRBD2. The sequenced sample consisted of peripheral blood. In nucleotides, the CDR3 is TGCGCCAGCAGCTTTGGCCTAGCGGGGATCACAGATACGCAGTATTTT. This encodes CASSFGLAGITDTQYF.